This T cell receptor (beta chain) was obtained from a study of tumor and adjacent non-tumor tissue in lung cancer. Study details: Aged roughly 31 to 76 years, patients included 10 men and a few women with stage I to III disease.

In regard to this clonotype: Its antigen is not identified. A junction end diverges from the germline sequence, so it may reflect a read error.

Three rounds of nested PCR, following a modified ARM-PCR protocol, produced the TCRbeta library. TCRdb passed the multiplex PCR reads through MiXCR, listing each CDR3 protein once. The sample has under 100,000 distinct CDR3 sequences; 55% to 70% are singletons. CDR1 MNHNS and CDR2 SASEGT come from the germline V gene. The CDR3 consists of 15 residues. Notes on the study in general: Tumor repertoires had a smaller top 100 clone share than normal lung.

The template was RNA from unsorted bulk tissue. The sequence was obtained from a woman aged 70-85 years with non-small cell lung cancer. V usage is TRBV6-1 and J usage is TRBJ2-3; D call uncertain. Sequencing was carried out using lung tumor tissue. This CDR3 reads CASSEPTSSIDSQYF. CDR3 coding DNA: TGTGCCAGCAGTGAACCCACGAGTAGCATAGATTCGCAGTATTTT.